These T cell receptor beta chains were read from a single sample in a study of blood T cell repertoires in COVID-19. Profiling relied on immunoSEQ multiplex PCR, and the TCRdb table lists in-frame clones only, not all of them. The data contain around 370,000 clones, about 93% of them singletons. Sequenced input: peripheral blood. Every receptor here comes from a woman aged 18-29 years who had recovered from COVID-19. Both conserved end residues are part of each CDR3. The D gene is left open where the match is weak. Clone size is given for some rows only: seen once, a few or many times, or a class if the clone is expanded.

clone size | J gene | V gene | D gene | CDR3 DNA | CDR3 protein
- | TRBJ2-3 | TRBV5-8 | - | TGTGCCAGCAGCTTGAGGCTAGCGAGTGGAGATACGCAGTATTTT | CASSLRLASGDTQYF
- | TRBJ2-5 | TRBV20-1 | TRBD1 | TGCAGTGCTAGTATGGGACAGCAAGAGACCCAGTACTTC | CSASMGQQETQYF
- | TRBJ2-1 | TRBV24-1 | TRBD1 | TGTGCCACCAGTGACTCGGACAGGACCGATGCCCCCCGACAGTTCTTC | CATSDSDRTDAPRQFF
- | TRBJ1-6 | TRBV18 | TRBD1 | TGTGCCAGCTCAGAACACAGGGGTCGTAATTCACCCCTCCACTTT | CASSEHRGRNSPLHF
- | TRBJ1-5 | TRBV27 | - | TGTGCCAGCAGTTTATCGGCATCAGTTAATCAGCCCCAGCATTTT | CASSLSASVNQPQHF
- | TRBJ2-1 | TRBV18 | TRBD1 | TGTGCCAGCTCACCACCTCAGGGACAGGGAAACAATGAGCAGTTCTTC | CASSPPQGQGNNEQFF
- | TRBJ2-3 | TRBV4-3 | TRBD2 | TGCGCCAGCAGCCAAGGAGTTCAGACTAGCTTCTCGCAGTATTTT | CASSQGVQTSFSQYF
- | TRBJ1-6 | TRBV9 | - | TGTGCCAGCAGCCACCATGCGCGAGGATTCAATTCACCCCTCCACTTT | CASSHHARGFNSPLHF
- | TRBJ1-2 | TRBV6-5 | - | TGTGCCAGCAAACGGGCGGGTTATGGCTACACCTTC | CASKRAGYGYTF
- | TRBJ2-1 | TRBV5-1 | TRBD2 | TGCGCCAGCAGCCGACAACTCAAAGGACTAGCGGGCCATGAGCAGTTCTTC | CASSRQLKGLAGHEQFF
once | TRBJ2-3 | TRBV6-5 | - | TGTGCCAGCAGTTACTCAGCAAACCTAAACACAGATACGCAGTATTTT | CASSYSANLNTDTQYF
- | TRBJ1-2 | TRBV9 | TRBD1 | TGTGCCAGCAGCGTAGTGGGACAGGGGGCCCTCCGTGGCTACACCTTC | CASSVVGQGALRGYTF